This passage covers 29 T cell receptor beta chains from one sample sequenced in a study of cytomegalovirus exposure and HLA in healthy donors. The PCR employed 60 Vbeta primers together with 13 Jbeta primers. The protocol was immunoSEQ multiplex PCR, while the TCRdb copy is restricted to in-frame clones and leaves out a portion. This table holds under 200,000 clones, approximately 80% found once. The source material was PBMCs. The receptors stem from a man between 18 and 29 years old in good health and CMV-seronegative.

The gene calls are TRBV29-1 and TRBJ2-3; perhaps TRBD1 as D (6 bases). This CDR3 contains 13 residues. The germline V gene has CDR1 SQVTM and CDR2 ANQGSEA. V lost 4 bases to trimming and J lost 3 bases, with 11 bases between them. CDR3 amino acids: CSVGGQYTDTQYF. CDR3 DNA sequence: TGCAGCGTTGGTGGACAGTATACAGATACGCAGTATTTT.

CDR3 coding DNA: TGTGCCAGCAGTTACGGGGACTCCCCCTACAATGAGCAGTTCTTC. It yields the protein CASSYGDSPYNEQFF. The chain combines TRBV6-5 with TRBJ2-1; D may be TRBD2 (6 bases). The V gene lost 2 bases and the J gene lost 2 bases, with 10 bases spanning the gap. CDR1 and CDR2 from the germline V gene are MNHEY and SVGAGI. The CDR3 has 15 residues.

J is TRBJ1-1 and V is TRBV6-5, with 7 bases identical to TRBD1. Germline V gives CDR1 MNHEY, CDR2 SVGAGI. After removal of 6 bases from V and 4 bases from J, the junction contained 11 bases not matched to a gene. This CDR3 contains 15 residues. The CDR3 sequence: CASSQDRRGGTEAFF. The CDR3 coding sequence is TGTGCCAGCAGCCAGGACAGGCGTGGGGGCACTGAAGCTTTCTTT.

The chain employs TRBV5-6 and TRBJ1-1, with TRBD1 matching 10 bases. The CDR3 totals 16 residues. V was clipped by 4 bases and J by 3 bases; unmatched bases: 9. CDR1 is SGHDT and CDR2 is YYEEEE in the germline V gene. CDR3 in DNA: TGTGCCAGCAGCCCACTTACGGGACAGGGGTACACTGAAGCTTTCTTT. It translates to CASSPLTGQGYTEAFF.

The V gene is TRBV21-1, the J gene TRBJ2-4; TRBD2, as called in the table, went unchecked against the DNA. TRBV21-1 is a pseudogene locus. This CDR3 is 20 amino acids long. This CDR3 reads CASSKALAGEDRWAKNIQYF. Written as DNA, the CDR3 is TGTGCCAGCAGCAAAGCCCTAGCGGGAGAGGATCGTTGGGCCAAAAACATTCAGTACTTC.

As concerns this clone: In the same sample, other DNA sequences code for this CDR3. The chain couples TRBV4-2 to TRBJ2-2, with 10 bases fitting TRBD2. J gave up 3 bases and V 1 base, and 11 bases lay outside the gene matches. CDR1 and CDR2 from the germline V gene are LGHNA and YNFKEQ. CDR3 length: 19 amino acids. CDR3 bases: TGTGCCAGCAGCCAAGGATACCGGGGGCTAGCGGGAGACACCGGGGAGCTGTTTTTT. Translating gives CASSQGYRGLAGDTGELFF.

The CDR3 loop is CASSIGDRGFVNYGYTF. CDR3 DNA sequence: TGTGCCAGTAGTATAGGTGACAGGGGATTTGTAAACTATGGCTACACCTTC. This sequence joins TRBV19 and TRBJ1-2; 8 bases line up with TRBD1. The CDR3 loop spans 17 amino acids. Germline V gene data show CDR1 as LNHDA and CDR2 as SQIVND (reference sequence). V gave up 1 base and J gave up 2 bases; unmatched junction bases: 9.

This sequence joins TRBV28 and TRBJ1-5, with 9 positions matching TRBD1. This CDR3 region has 14 residues. With 7 bases clipped from V and 6 bases from J, the junction kept 7 bases outside the gene matches. The germline V gene has CDR1 MDHEN and CDR2 SYDVKM. The CDR3 spells CASNDRGNIQPQHF. The CDR3 DNA is TGTGCCAGCAACGACAGGGGGAATATTCAGCCCCAGCATTTT.

This chain uses TRBV19 with TRBJ1-1; 7 bases agree with TRBD1. The CDR3 sequence is 14 residues long. J was trimmed by 3 bases and V by 5 bases; bases with no gene match: 6. CDR1 and CDR2 (germline): LNHDA, SQIVND (reference sequence). The CDR3 region is CASSVTGADTEAFF. In DNA, the CDR3 is TGTGCCAGTAGTGTCACAGGGGCCGACACTGAAGCTTTCTTT.

The gene calls are TRBV6-1 and TRBJ2-7; 7 positions match TRBD1. The CDR3 is 15 residues long. Germline V CDR1 and CDR2: MNHNS, SASEGT. The V and J ends lost 7 bases and 6 bases, in that order; junction bases with no gene match: 15. The CDR3 DNA follows: TGTGCCAGCATCCAGGGGGTAGCTCCTGGGAGCGAGCAGTACTTC. This gives the protein CASIQGVAPGSEQYF.

The chain employs TRBV7-2 and TRBJ2-1; 9 bases agree with TRBD2. CDR3 size: 15 residues. The V gene's germline CDR1 is SGHTA and CDR2 FQGNSA. The junction had 7 bases not matched to a gene; V was cut back by 2 bases and J by 8 bases. DNA of the CDR3: TGTGCCAGCAGCTTACTTAACGCGGGAGGGGATGAGCAGTTCTTC. Translated, it gives CASSLLNAGGDEQFF.

The rearrangement uses TRBV28 and TRBJ1-1; no clear D gene. V gave up 8 bases and J gave up 0 bases, with 7 bases separating them. The length of the CDR3 is 12 residues. Germline V gives CDR1 MDHEN, CDR2 SYDVKM. DNA for the CDR3: TGTGCCAGCCGAGGCTTGAACACTGAAGCTTTCTTT. Its protein is CASRGLNTEAFF.

The chain combines TRBV5-6 with TRBJ1-2; D gene uncertain. The CDR3 contains 17 residues. The V end lost 0 bases, the J end lost 8 bases, and 23 bases lay between the germline ends. Per germline, CDR1 SGHDT and CDR2 YYEEEE. The CDR3 sequence is CASSLETIAGGVRGYTF. CDR3 DNA sequence: TGTGCCAGCAGCTTGGAAACGATAGCTGGAGGAGTGCGAGGCTACACCTTC.

V and J are TRBV2 and TRBJ2-1, with 11 bases fitting TRBD1. Trimming at V came to 10 bases and at J to 6 bases, leaving 8 bases not matched to a gene. CDR1 and CDR2 from the germline V gene are SNHLY and FYNNEI. The CDR3 spans 14 residues. CDR3 loop: CATEGQGESNEQFF. The CDR3 region has the DNA TGTGCCACCGAGGGACAGGGGGAATCCAATGAGCAGTTCTTC.

The chain joins TRBV9 to TRBJ1-3, with TRBD1 matching over 7 bases. Trimming took 3 bases from V and 2 from J; bases not matched to a gene: 2. Germline assignment: CDR1 SGDLS and CDR2 YYNGEE. This CDR3 comprises 14 residues. For the CDR3, the DNA is TGTGCCAGCAGCGAGGGGGCAGCTGGAAACACCATATATTTT. Amino acid sequence: CASSEGAAGNTIYF.

About this clone: At one of its ends the junction is not consistent with the germline gene, which may arise from a read error. The chain carries TRBV7-7 and TRBJ2-5; a possible D gene is TRBD2 (7 bases). Germline-derived CDR1 and CDR2 are SSHAT and FNYEAQ (reference sequence). The CDR3 length is 16 residues. CDR3 DNA: TGTGCTAGCAGCTTGCTGCTCGGGGGGCCCCAAGAGACCCAGTACTTC. It encodes CASSLLLGGPQETQYF.

This clone was counted a few times. This chain links TRBV19 with TRBJ1-5; D is undetermined. Per the germline V gene, CDR1 is LNHDA and CDR2 is SQIVND (reference sequence). V was cut by 5 bases and J by 0 bases, with 11 bases left in between. The CDR3 is made up of 15 amino acids. This CDR3 is CASSVQDYSNQPQHF. CDR3 nucleotides: TGTGCCAGTAGTGTCCAGGATTATAGCAATCAGCCCCAGCATTTT.

This clone was seen a handful of times. V is TRBV27 and J is TRBJ1-1, with D possibly TRBD1 on 6 matching bases. The CDR3 length is 13 residues. Trimming took 7 bases from V and 5 from J, leaving 14 bases between them. CDR1 and CDR2 (germline): MNHEY, SMNVEV (reference sequence). CDR3 in DNA: TGTGCCAGCAAAGACAGGTCTGGTACTGAAGCTTTCTTT. Translation gives CASKDRSGTEAFF.

This chain links TRBV7-6 with TRBJ2-5; perhaps TRBD2 as D (9 bases). CDR1 SGHVS and CDR2 FNYEAQ come from the germline V gene. The CDR3 runs to 21 residues. The ends were cut back, 2 bases at V and 1 base at J, with 29 bases in the middle. The CDR3 protein is CASSLPRGRGGAGALQETQYF. DNA for the CDR3: TGTGCCAGCAGCTTACCCAGGGGGCGGGGGGGAGCGGGAGCTCTCCAAGAGACCCAGTACTTC.

This rearrangement joins TRBV7-3 to TRBJ2-3; 10 bases fit TRBD2. Germline lookup yields CDR1 SGHTA and CDR2 FQGTGA. The CDR3 has 16 residues. J lost 2 bases, V lost 3 bases, and 5 bases had no gene match. CDR3 DNA sequence: TGTGCCAGCAGCTTGTTAGCGGGAGGCCCCACAGATACGCAGTATTTT. As protein: CASSLLAGGPTDTQYF.

The rearrangement links TRBV11-3 to TRBJ2-5, with TRBD1 as a possible D gene (6 bases). The J call is doubtful: the DNA matches TRBJ2-7 better. Looked up from germline, CDR1 is SGHNT and CDR2 is YENEEA. CDR3 size: 14 residues. CDR3 coding DNA: TGTGCCAGCAGCCCCGGAGCAGGGGCCGCCGAGCAGTACTTC. Protein product: CASSPGAGAAEQYF.

V gene TRBV15 combines with J gene TRBJ2-5, with a weak D call TRBD1 (5 bases). The J call may not be correct, given that the DNA end is closer to TRBJ2-7. The CDR3 covers 15 residues. Per the germline V gene, CDR1 is LNHNV and CDR2 is YYDKDF (reference sequence). In DNA, the CDR3 is TGTGCCACCAGCGAGACAGTAACCCTTTACTACGAGCAGTACTTC. This sequence encodes CATSETVTLYYEQYF.

V gene TRBV27 combines with J gene TRBJ1-1, with D possibly matching TRBD1 (5 bases). This CDR3 comprises 15 residues. The germline CDR1 and CDR2 sequences are MNHEY and SMNVEV (reference sequence). V was cut by 2 bases and J by 0 bases, with 10 bases left in between. The DNA of the CDR3 is TGTGCCAGCAGTTTAAGTACAGGTGTGAACACTGAAGCTTTCTTT. This gives the protein CASSLSTGVNTEAFF.

The chain employs TRBV7-2 and TRBJ2-5; D perhaps matches TRBD2 (6 bases). The J call is doubtful: the DNA matches TRBJ2-7 better. In germline, CDR1 is SGHTA, CDR2 FQGNSA. This CDR3 region has 15 residues. In nucleotides, the CDR3 is TGTGCCAGCAGCCAGTCGGGTCGGCGGGGCGTCGAGCAGTACTTC. It codes for CASSQSGRRGVEQYF.

The chain uses TRBV7-3 and TRBJ2-1, with D possibly matching TRBD2 (5 bases). Deletions cut 0 bases from V and 8 bases from J, with 14 bases between. This CDR3 contains 15 residues. CDR1 and CDR2 from the germline V gene are SGHTA and FQGTGA. CDR3 bases: TGTGCCAGCAGCTTAACGAGCGGACCTTGGGATGAGCAGTTCTTC. Encoded protein: CASSLTSGPWDEQFF.

V gene TRBV5-1 combines with J gene TRBJ2-7; 12 nucleotides align to TRBD1. Germline V CDR1 and CDR2: SGHRS, YFSETQ. The CDR3 is 14 amino acids. Germline trimming cut 4 bases from V and 5 bases from J; bases unmatched to any gene: 4. CDR3 coding DNA: TGCGCCAGCAGCCCGGGACAGGGGGCCAACGAGCAGTACTTC. Translating it yields CASSPGQGANEQYF.

The rearrangement joins TRBV7-9 to TRBJ1-2; TRBD1 agrees at 10 bases. The length of the CDR3 is 15 residues. The V gene end was trimmed by 5 bases and the J gene end by 4 bases; junction bases not matched to a gene: 7. Germline loops: CDR1 SEHNR, CDR2 FQNEAQ (reference sequence). The CDR3 protein is CASSPRTGGPYGYTF. CDR3 bases: TGTGCCAGCAGCCCGAGGACAGGGGGGCCCTATGGCTACACCTTC.

This clone was seen only once. The CDR3 here is CSVEDRGQETQYF. DNA of the CDR3: TGCAGCGTTGAAGATCGGGGACAAGAGACCCAGTACTTC. This chain joins TRBV29-1 and TRBJ2-5, with D maybe TRBD2 (5 bases). The CDR3 has 13 residues. In germline, CDR1 is SQVTM, CDR2 ANQGSEA. Trimming took 0 bases from V and 2 from J, leaving 7 bases between them.

The genes are TRBV5-3 and TRBJ1-4, with TRBD1 identical over 11 bases. TRBV5-3 is an ORF; its function is uncertain. V lost 0 bases and J lost 3; bases outside the gene matches: 13. This CDR3 is 20 amino acids long. CDR3 sequence (DNA): TGTGCCAGAAGCTTGGGGAACCGGGACAGGGGGATCCGGGCTAATGAAAAACTGTTTTTT. It specifies CARSLGNRDRGIRANEKLFF.